Presented here are 13 T cell receptor beta chains from one specimen sequenced in a study of T-cell memory formation after mild COVID-19. TCRdb used MiXCR to reprocess the 5' RACE reads, holding one entry per CDR3 protein. The sample yields around 410,000 distinct CDR3 sequences, around 22% seen once. Sequencing input: PBMCs or a T cell subset sorted from them (not recorded which). The receptor set was obtained from an adult woman who had mild COVID-19 (a few samples of this study predate the infection). Cell type and time point are not known.

This clonotype was seen a handful of times. The V gene is TRBV10-3, the J gene TRBJ2-7; D remains ambiguous. Germline CDR1 reads ENHRY; CDR2 reads SYGVKD. The V end lost 0 bases, the J end lost 2 bases, and 11 bases lay between the germline ends. The CDR3 loop spans 15 amino acids. The CDR3 here is CAISESNGQAYEQYF. CDR3 DNA sequence: TGTGCCATCAGTGAGTCGAACGGTCAGGCCTACGAGCAGTACTTC.

This chain uses TRBV27 with TRBJ1-2; D unresolved. CDR1 and CDR2 from the germline V gene are MNHEY and SMNVEV (reference sequence). The CDR3 has 14 amino acids. The V end was cut by 2 bases, the J end by 5 bases, with 12 bases between. CDR3 sequence: CASSLNRLLYGYTF. CDR3 nucleotide sequence: TGTGCCAGCAGTTTAAACCGGCTCCTATATGGCTACACCTTC.

This clonotype came up once. The rearrangement uses TRBV12-3 or TRBV12-4 and TRBJ2-7; D uncertain. The CDR3 is 13 amino acids. The ends were cut back, 4 bases at V and 6 bases at J, with 13 bases in the middle. The CDR3 DNA reads TGTGCCAGCAGTTCGGGCCCCACGAGCGAGCAGTACTTC. Protein product: CASSSGPTSEQYF.

This clonotype was seen only a few times. This rearrangement joins TRBV20-1 to TRBJ1-5; a weak D match, TRBD1 (5 bases). The germline V and J ends were trimmed by 6 bases and 1 base, with 10 bases remaining between them. This CDR3 has 13 amino acids. In germline, CDR1 is DFQATT, CDR2 SNEGSKA (reference sequence). Written as DNA, the CDR3 is TGCAGTGCCCCGGGGGGGAGCAATCAGCCCCAGCATTTT. Residues: CSAPGGSNQPQHF.

This clonotype has only one observation. The rearrangement joins TRBV29-1 to TRBJ1-2, with a possible D match to TRBD1 (6 bases). Per germline, CDR1 SQVTM and CDR2 ANQGSEA. The CDR3 length is 13 residues. The germline V and J ends were trimmed by 4 bases and 8 bases, with 17 bases remaining between them. CDR3 sequence: CSVVTGPGGGYTF. Here the CDR3 DNA reads TGCAGCGTTGTGACAGGCCCGGGGGGGGGCTACACCTTC.

The CDR3 sequence is CASNPGAAGNQPQHF. DNA of the CDR3: TGTGCCAGTAATCCGGGGGCAGCCGGCAATCAGCCCCAGCATTTT. V is TRBV2 and J is TRBJ1-5; TRBD1 is a possible D gene (6 bases). This CDR3 comprises 15 residues. Trimming removed 9 bases from V and 2 bases from J, with 17 bases in between. In germline, CDR1 is SNHLY, CDR2 FYNNEI.

The DNA of the CDR3 is TGTGCCAGCAGCTTAGACCGGTGGAACACTGAAGCTTTCTTT. As protein: CASSLDRWNTEAFF. The chain uses TRBV7-9 and TRBJ1-1, with D uncertain. Germline values: CDR1 SEHNR, CDR2 FQNEAQ (reference sequence). The CDR3 loop spans 14 amino acids. V lost 1 base and J 1 base, leaving 7 bases between the germline ends.

The chain joins TRBV15 to TRBJ2-2; no reliable D call. The CDR3 contains 16 residues. V shed 0 bases and J shed 0 bases, with 8 bases lying between them. CDR1 and CDR2 from the germline V gene are LNHNV and YYDKDF (reference sequence). Here the CDR3 reads CATSREFGANTGELFF. The CDR3 DNA reads as TGTGCCACCAGCAGAGAGTTCGGAGCGAACACCGGGGAGCTGTTTTTT.

This clonotype was observed many times. This chain connects TRBV7-6 to TRBJ2-1; 9 nucleotides align to TRBD2. J lost 2 bases, V lost 1 base, and 6 bases had no gene match. The CDR3 length is 17 residues. Germline CDR1 is SGHVS and CDR2 is FNYEAQ. In nucleotides, the CDR3 is TGTGCCAGCAGCTTAGTTTCTAGCGGGGCGACCTACAATGAGCAGTTCTTC. Its translation: CASSLVSSGATYNEQFF.

The sample holds a few counts of this clonotype. This chain joins TRBV30 and TRBJ2-5; 10 bases agree with TRBD1. The length of the CDR3 is 15 residues. Germline V gene sequence: CDR1 GTSNPN, CDR2 SVGIG (reference sequence). The junction had 8 bases not matched to a gene; V was cut back by 4 bases and J by 3 bases. The CDR3 coding sequence is TGTGCCTGGATCCGCGCCGGGACAGGGGAAGAGACCCAGTACTTC. Protein sequence: CAWIRAGTGEETQYF.

The chain has TRBV12-3 or TRBV12-4 and TRBJ2-2; D may correspond to TRBD1 or TRBD2 (5 bases each). This CDR3 has 16 amino acids. V lost 7 bases, J lost 1 base, and 16 bases lay in between. The CDR3 is CASTPGQGKNTGELFF. CDR3 sequence (DNA): TGTGCCAGCACCCCGGGGCAGGGAAAGAACACCGGGGAGCTGTTTTTT.

This clonotype was found many times. The chain employs TRBV7-3 and TRBJ2-1; D call uncertain. The length of the CDR3 is 13 residues. Germline V lookup: CDR1 SGHTA, CDR2 FQGTGA. Trimming took 2 bases from V and 10 from J, leaving 12 bases between them. The CDR3 loop is CASSLGGFEEQFF. CDR3 in DNA: TGTGCCAGCAGCTTAGGTGGTTTCGAGGAGCAGTTCTTC.

The chain uses TRBV20-1 and TRBJ2-1; 11 bases agree with TRBD2. Germline V gene data show CDR1 as DFQATT and CDR2 as SNEGSKA (reference sequence). Trimming at V came to 6 bases and at J to 0 bases, leaving 13 bases not matched to a gene. The CDR3 is 18 amino acids. The CDR3 nucleotides read TGCAGTGCAGAGACTTACGGGACTAGCGGCGCCTCCTACAATGAGCAGTTCTTC. Translation: CSAETYGTSGASYNEQFF.